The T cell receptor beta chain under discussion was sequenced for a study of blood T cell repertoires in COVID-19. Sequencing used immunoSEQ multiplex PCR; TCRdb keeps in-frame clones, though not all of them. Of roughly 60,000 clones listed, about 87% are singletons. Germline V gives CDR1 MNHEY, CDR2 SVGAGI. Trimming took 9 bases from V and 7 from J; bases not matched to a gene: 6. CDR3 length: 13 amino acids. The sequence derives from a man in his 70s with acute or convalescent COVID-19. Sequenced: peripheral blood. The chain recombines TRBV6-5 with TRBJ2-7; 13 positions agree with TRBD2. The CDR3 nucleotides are TGTGCCAGTCGGACTAGCGGGAGAGGTGAGCAGTACTTC. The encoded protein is CASRTSGRGEQYF.